Below are 8 T cell receptor beta chains sequenced from a single sample in a study of T-cell reconstitution after alpha-beta-depleted transplantation in children. Unique molecular identifiers were incorporated when the TCRbeta library was constructed. TCRdb independently ran MiXCR on the PCR reads; one entry per CDR3 protein. The table lists some 300,000 distinct CDR3 sequences, roughly a tenth of them singletons. The specimen was PBMCs, collected before TCRalphabeta/CD19-depleted stem cell transplant. The origin of the receptors is a boy less than two years old with acute myeloid leukemia, due to receive a stem cell transplant.

There are a few counts of this clonotype. The chain recombines TRBV30 with TRBJ1-4; D is perhaps TRBD1 (5 bases). Germline V CDR1 and CDR2: GTSNPN, SVGIG (reference sequence). V gave up 0 bases and J gave up 8 bases, with 13 bases separating them. The CDR3 runs to 14 residues. CDR3 nucleotide sequence: TGTGCCTGGAGTGTACGTCAGGGTGGGGAAAAACTGTTTTTT. Its protein product is CAWSVRQGGEKLFF.

This clonotype was seen a handful of times. The rearrangement joins TRBV19 to TRBJ2-3, with a possible D match to TRBD1 (6 bases). Germline CDR1 is LNHDA and CDR2 is SQIVND (reference sequence). V gave up 7 bases and J gave up 6 bases, with 14 bases separating them. The CDR3 contains 13 residues. This CDR3 reads CASTTGPWDTQYF. In DNA, the CDR3 is TGTGCCAGTACAACAGGGCCCTGGGATACGCAGTATTTT.

This clonotype appeared a few times. This rearrangement joins TRBV12-3 or TRBV12-4 to TRBJ1-5; D is undetermined. Between the trimmed V and J ends, which lost 2 bases and 3 bases, there was a span of 8 bases. CDR3 size: 14 residues. The CDR3, as DNA: TGTGCCAGCAGTTTAATGGGGTTCAATCAGCCCCAGCATTTT. Its translation: CASSLMGFNQPQHF.

This clonotype has just a few counts. The DNA for the CDR3 is TGTGCCAGCAGTCTAGGGTTCGATGAGCAGTTCTTC. Encoded protein: CASSLGFDEQFF. The chain joins TRBV12-3 or TRBV12-4 to TRBJ2-1; D not resolved. The CDR3 contains 12 residues. The V gene lost 5 bases and the J gene lost 8 bases, with 10 bases spanning the gap.

This clonotype was observed many times. The V and J genes are TRBV5-1 and TRBJ2-1; no firm D call. Germline-derived CDR1 and CDR2 are SGHRS and YFSETQ. This CDR3 has 14 residues. V was shortened by 0 bases and J by 5 bases, with 9 bases between the two germline ends. The DNA of the CDR3 is TGCGCCAGCAGCTTGGTTGCCGCTAACAATGAGCAGTTCTTC. This encodes CASSLVAANNEQFF.

This clonotype has at least ten counts. J is TRBJ2-5 and V is TRBV7-6, with 10 bases identical to TRBD1. The germline V gene encodes CDR1 SGHVS and CDR2 FNYEAQ. The CDR3 has 14 residues. The trim removed 5 bases at V and 2 bases at J, leaving 2 bases unmatched. The CDR3 loop is CASSADRGQETQYF. CDR3 sequence (DNA): TGTGCCAGCAGCGCGGACAGGGGGCAAGAGACCCAGTACTTC.

This clonotype was seen a handful of times. The junction does not match germline at one end; this may be a read error. V is TRBV12-3 or TRBV12-4 and J is TRBJ2-5; D is possibly TRBD1 (6 bases). This CDR3 is 10 amino acids long. In DNA, the CDR3 is TGTGCCAGCAGTTCCGGACAGTTGAACTTC. This codes for CASSSGQLNF.

This clonotype has more than one count but fewer than ten. The rearrangement joins TRBV18 to TRBJ2-1, with D maybe TRBD1 (5 bases). The CDR3 runs to 14 residues. Germline V gene lookup returns CDR1 KGHSH and CDR2 LQKENI. Deletions cut 2 bases from V and 5 bases from J, with 10 bases between. CDR3 sequence reads: CASSPLQDHNEQFF. The CDR3 bases are TGTGCCAGCTCACCATTACAGGATCACAATGAGCAGTTCTTC.